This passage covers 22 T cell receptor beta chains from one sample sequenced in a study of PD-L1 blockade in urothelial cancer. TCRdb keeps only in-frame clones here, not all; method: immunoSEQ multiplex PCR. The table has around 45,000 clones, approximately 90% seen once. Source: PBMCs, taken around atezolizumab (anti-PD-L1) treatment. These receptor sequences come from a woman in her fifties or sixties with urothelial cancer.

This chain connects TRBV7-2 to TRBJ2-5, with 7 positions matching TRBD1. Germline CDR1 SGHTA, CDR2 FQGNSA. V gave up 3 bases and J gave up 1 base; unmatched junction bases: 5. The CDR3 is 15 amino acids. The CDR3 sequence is CASSFGTVAQETQYF. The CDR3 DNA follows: TGTGCCAGCAGCTTCGGGACAGTAGCCCAAGAGACCCAGTACTTC.

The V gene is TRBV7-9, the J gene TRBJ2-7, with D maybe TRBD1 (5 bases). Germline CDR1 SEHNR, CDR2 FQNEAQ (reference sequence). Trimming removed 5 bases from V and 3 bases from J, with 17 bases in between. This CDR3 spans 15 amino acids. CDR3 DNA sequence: TGTGCCAGCAGCCCCGACGCCAGGGCCAGCTACGAGCAGTACTTC. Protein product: CASSPDARASYEQYF.

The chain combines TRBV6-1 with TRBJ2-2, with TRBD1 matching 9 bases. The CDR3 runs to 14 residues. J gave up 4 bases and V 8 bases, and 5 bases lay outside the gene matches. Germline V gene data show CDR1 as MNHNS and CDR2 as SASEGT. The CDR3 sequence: CASGDRGTTGELFF. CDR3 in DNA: TGTGCCAGCGGAGACAGGGGGACCACCGGGGAGCTGTTTTTT.

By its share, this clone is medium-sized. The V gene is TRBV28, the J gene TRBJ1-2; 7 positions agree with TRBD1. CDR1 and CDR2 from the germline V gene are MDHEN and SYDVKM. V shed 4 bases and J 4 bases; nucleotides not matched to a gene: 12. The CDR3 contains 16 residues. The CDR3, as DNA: TGTGCCAGCAGTTCCCCTCGGACAGGCCTTCTCTATGGCTACACCTTC. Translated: CASSSPRTGLLYGYTF.

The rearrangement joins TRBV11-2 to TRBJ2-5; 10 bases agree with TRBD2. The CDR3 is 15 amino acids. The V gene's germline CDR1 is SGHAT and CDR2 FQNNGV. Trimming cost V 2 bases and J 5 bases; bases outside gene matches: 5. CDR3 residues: CASSLQRGGFETQYF. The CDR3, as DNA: TGTGCCAGCAGCTTACAGCGGGGGGGCTTCGAGACCCAGTACTTC.

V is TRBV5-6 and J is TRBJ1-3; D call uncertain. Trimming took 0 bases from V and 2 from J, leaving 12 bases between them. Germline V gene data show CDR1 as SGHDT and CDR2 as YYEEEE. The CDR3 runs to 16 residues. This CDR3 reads CASSLGRRLTGNTIYF. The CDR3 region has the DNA TGTGCCAGCAGCTTGGGACGGAGACTTACTGGAAACACCATATATTTT.

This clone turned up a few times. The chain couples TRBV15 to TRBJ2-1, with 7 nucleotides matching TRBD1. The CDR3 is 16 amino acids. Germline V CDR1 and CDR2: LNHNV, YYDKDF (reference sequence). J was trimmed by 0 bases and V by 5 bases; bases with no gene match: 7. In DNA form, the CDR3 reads TGTGCCACCAGCGGGGCGGACAGGAGCTCCTACAATGAGCAGTTCTTC. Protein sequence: CATSGADRSSYNEQFF.

CDR3 sequence (DNA): TGCGCCAGCAGCCAAGATCAATGGAGGAATGAGCAGTTCTTC. As protein: CASSQDQWRNEQFF. The chain uses TRBV4-3 and TRBJ2-1; maybe TRBD2 (5 bases). This CDR3 contains 14 residues. Trimming shortened V by 0 bases and J by 7 bases, and 10 bases separated the two germline ends. Germline CDR1 LGHNA, CDR2 YSLEER.

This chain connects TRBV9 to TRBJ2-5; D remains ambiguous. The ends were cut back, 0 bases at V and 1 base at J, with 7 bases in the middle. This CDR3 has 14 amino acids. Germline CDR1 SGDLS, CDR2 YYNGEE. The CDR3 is CASSVGASQETQYF. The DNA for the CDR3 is TGTGCCAGCAGCGTAGGGGCGAGCCAAGAGACCCAGTACTTC.

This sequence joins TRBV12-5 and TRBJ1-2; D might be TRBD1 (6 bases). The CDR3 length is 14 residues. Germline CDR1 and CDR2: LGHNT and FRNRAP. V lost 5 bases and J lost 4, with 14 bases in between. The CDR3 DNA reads TGTGCTAGTGGTACCCTGGACAGATTCTATGGCTACACCTTC. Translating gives CASGTLDRFYGYTF.

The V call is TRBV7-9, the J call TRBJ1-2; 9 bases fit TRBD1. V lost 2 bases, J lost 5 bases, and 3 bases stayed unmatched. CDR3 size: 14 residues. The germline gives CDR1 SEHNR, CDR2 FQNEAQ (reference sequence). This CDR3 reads CASSLQQGAYGYTF. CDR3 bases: TGTGCCAGCAGCTTACAACAGGGGGCGTATGGCTACACCTTC.

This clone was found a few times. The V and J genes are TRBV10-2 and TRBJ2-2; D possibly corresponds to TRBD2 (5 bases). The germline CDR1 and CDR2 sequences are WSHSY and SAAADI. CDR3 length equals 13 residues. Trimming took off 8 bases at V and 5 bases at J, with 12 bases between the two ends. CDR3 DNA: TGCGCCAGCCGTCTAGCCGAGACCGGGGAGCTGTTTTTT. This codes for CASRLAETGELFF.

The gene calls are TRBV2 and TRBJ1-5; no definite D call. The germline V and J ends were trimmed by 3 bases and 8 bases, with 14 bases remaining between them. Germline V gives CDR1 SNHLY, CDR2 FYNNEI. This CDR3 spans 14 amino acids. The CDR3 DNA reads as TGTGCCAGCAGTGAGGACCCTCGACTAAAGCCCCAGCATTTT. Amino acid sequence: CASSEDPRLKPQHF.

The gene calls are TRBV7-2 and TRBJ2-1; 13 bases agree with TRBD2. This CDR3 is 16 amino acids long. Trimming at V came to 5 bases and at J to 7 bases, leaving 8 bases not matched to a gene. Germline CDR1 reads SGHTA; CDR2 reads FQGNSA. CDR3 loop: CASSQLAGGHGNEQFF. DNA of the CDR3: TGTGCCAGCAGCCAACTAGCGGGGGGGCACGGTAATGAGCAGTTCTTC.

The CDR3 sequence: CASSTTLYEQYF. In DNA, the CDR3 is TGTGCCAGCAGTACGACACTCTACGAGCAGTACTTC. This chain links TRBV6-6 with TRBJ2-7; D is uncertain. Germline CDR1 and CDR2: MNHNY and SVGAGI (reference sequence). CDR3 size: 12 residues. The V gene lost 5 bases and the J gene lost 3 bases, with 8 bases spanning the gap.

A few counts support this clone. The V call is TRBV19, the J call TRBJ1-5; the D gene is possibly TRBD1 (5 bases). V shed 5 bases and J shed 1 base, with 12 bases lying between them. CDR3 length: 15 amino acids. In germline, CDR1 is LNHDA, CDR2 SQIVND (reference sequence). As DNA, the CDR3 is TGTGCCAGTAGTGACGCTCAGGGAAGCAATCAGCCCCAGCATTTT. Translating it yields CASSDAQGSNQPQHF.

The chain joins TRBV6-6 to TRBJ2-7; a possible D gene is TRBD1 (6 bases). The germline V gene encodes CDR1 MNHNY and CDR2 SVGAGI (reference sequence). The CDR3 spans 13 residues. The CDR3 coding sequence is TGTGCTACAGGACAGACCGACCCCTACGAGCAGTACTTC. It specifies CATGQTDPYEQYF.

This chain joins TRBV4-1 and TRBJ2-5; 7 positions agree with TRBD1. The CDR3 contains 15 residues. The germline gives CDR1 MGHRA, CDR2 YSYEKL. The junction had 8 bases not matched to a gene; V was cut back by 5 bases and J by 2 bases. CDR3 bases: TGCGCCAGCAGCGAACGACAGGGACCACAAGAGACCCAGTACTTC. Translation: CASSERQGPQETQYF.

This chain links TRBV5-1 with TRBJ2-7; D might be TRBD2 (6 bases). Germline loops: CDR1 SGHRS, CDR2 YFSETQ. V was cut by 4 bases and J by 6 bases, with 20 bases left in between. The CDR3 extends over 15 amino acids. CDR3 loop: CASSGLGEVGGEQYF. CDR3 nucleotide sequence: TGCGCCAGCAGCGGTCTGGGGGAGGTAGGCGGCGAGCAGTACTTC.

In DNA form, the CDR3 reads TGCGCCAGCAGCACCGGACAGGGCTCTAATTCACCCCTCCACTTT. Amino acid sequence: CASSTGQGSNSPLHF. V and J are TRBV5-1 and TRBJ1-6; 8 bases map to TRBD1. Germline V lookup: CDR1 SGHRS, CDR2 YFSETQ. The CDR3 contains 15 residues. Trimming took 4 bases from V and 6 from J; bases not matched to a gene: 6.

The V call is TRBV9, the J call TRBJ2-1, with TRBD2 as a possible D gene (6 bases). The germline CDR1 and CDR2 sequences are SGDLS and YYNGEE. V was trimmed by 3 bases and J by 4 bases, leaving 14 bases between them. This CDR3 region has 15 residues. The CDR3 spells CASSDRGTEYNEQFF. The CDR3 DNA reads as TGTGCCAGCAGCGACCGCGGGACGGAGTACAATGAGCAGTTCTTC.

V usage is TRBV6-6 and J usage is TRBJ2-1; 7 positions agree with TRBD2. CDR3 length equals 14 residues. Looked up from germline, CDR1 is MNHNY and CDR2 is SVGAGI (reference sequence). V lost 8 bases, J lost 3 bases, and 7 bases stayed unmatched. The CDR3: CASGTGGNYNEQFF. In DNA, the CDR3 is TGTGCCAGCGGGACCGGGGGGAACTACAATGAGCAGTTCTTC.